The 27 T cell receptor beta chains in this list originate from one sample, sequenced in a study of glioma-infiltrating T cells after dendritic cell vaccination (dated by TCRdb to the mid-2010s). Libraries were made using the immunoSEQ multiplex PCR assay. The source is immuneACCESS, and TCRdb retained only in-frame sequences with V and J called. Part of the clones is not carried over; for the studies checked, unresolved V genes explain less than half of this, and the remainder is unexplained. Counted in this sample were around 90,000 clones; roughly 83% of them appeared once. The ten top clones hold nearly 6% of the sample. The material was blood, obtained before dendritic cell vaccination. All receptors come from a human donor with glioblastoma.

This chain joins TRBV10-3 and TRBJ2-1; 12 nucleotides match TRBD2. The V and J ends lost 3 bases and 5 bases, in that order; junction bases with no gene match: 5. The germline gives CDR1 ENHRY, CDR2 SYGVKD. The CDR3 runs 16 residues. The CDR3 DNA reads TGTGCCATCAGTGACTTAAGGACTAGCGGGAACAATGAGCAGTTCTTC. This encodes CAISDLRTSGNNEQFF.

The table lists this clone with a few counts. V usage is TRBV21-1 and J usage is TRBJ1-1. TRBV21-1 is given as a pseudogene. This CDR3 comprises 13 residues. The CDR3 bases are TGTGCCAGCACCCTCGGGGAGAACACTGAAGCTTTCTTT. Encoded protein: CASTLGENTEAFF.

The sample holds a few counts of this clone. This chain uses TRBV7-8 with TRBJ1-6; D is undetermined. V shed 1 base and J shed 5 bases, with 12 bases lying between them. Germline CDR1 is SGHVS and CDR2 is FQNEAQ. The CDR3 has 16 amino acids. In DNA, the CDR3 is TGTGCCAGCAGCTTAGGGCAACCTCAGAATAATTCACCCCTCCACTTT. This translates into CASSLGQPQNNSPLHF.

The CDR3 sequence: CASSMDCGSTDTQYF. CDR3 DNA sequence: TGTGCCAGTAGTATGGATTGCGGGAGCACAGATACGCAGTATTTT. The genes are TRBV19 and TRBJ2-3, with D possibly matching TRBD2 (5 bases). The CDR3 has 15 residues. The germline V gene has CDR1 LNHDA and CDR2 SQIVND (reference sequence). The ends were cut back, 3 bases at V and 0 bases at J, with 10 bases in the middle.

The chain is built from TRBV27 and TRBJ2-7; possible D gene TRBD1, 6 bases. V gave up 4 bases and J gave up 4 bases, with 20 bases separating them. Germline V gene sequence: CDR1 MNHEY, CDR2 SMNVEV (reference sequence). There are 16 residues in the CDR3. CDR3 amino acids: CASSSTFSNRAYEQYF. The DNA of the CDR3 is TGTGCCAGCAGTTCGACCTTCTCCAACAGGGCATACGAGCAGTACTTC.

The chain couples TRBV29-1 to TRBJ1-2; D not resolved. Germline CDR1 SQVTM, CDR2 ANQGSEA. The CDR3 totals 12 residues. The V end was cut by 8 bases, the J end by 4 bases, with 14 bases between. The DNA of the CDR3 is TGCAGCTCCTCTCATGGAGCCTATGGCTACACCTTC. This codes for CSSSHGAYGYTF.

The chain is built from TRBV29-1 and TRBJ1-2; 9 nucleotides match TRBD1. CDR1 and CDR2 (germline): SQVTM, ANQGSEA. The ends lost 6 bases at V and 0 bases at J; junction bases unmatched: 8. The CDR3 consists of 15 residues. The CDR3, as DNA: TGCAGCGTGGGGGGGGACAGGGAGTCTAACTATGGCTACACCTTC. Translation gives CSVGGDRESNYGYTF.

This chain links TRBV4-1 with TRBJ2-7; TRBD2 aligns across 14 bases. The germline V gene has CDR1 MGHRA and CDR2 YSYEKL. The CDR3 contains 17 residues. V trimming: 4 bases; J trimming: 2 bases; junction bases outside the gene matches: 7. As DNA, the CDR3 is TGCGCCAGCAGCCTCGGACTAGCGGGAGGTGGAGCCTACGAGCAGTACTTC. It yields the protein CASSLGLAGGGAYEQYF.

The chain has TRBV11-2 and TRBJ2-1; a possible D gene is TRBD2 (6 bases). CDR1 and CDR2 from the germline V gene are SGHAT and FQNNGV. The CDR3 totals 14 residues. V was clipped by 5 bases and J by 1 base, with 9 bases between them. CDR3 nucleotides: TGTGCCAGCAGCCTCGGGGGTTCCTACAATGAGCAGTTCTTC. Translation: CASSLGGSYNEQFF.

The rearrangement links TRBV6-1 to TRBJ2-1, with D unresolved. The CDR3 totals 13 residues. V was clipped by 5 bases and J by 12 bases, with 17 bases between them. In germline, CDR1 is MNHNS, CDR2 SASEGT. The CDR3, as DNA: TGTGCCAGCAGTTCAGGTCTACCCACGAGGCAGTTCTTC. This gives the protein CASSSGLPTRQFF.

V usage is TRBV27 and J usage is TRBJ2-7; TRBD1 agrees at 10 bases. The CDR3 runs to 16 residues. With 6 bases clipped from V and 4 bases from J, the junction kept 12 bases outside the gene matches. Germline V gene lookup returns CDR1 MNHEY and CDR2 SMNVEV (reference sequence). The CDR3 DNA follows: TGTGCCAGCAGATCAGGTTCGGGACAGGGGATGTACGAGCAGTACTTC. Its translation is CASRSGSGQGMYEQYF.

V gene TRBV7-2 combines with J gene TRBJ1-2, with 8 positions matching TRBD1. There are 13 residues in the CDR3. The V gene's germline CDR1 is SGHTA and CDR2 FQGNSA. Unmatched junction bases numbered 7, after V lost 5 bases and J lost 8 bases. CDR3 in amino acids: CASSLDRVNGYTF. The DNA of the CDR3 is TGTGCCAGCAGCCTGGACAGGGTAAACGGCTACACCTTC.

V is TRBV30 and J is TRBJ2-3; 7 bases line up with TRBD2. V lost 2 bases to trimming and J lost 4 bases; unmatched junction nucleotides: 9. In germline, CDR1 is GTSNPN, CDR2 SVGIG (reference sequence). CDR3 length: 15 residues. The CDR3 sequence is CAWSLRGRWADTQYF. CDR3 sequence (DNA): TGTGCCTGGAGTCTACGCGGGAGATGGGCAGATACGCAGTATTTT.

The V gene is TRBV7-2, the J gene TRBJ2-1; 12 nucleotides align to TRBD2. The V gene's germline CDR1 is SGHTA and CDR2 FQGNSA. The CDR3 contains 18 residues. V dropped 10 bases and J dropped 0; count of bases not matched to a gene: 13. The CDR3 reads CATKTRTSGMYSYNEQFF. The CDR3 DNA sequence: TGTGCCACTAAAACCCGGACTAGCGGGATGTACTCCTACAATGAGCAGTTCTTC.

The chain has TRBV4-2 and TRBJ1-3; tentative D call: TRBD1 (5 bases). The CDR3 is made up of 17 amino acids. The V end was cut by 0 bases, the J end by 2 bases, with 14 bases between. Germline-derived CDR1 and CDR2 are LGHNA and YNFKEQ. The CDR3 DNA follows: TGTGCCAGCAGCCAAGAACTAGCAAGGGGAACTGGAAACACCATATATTTT. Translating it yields CASSQELARGTGNTIYF.

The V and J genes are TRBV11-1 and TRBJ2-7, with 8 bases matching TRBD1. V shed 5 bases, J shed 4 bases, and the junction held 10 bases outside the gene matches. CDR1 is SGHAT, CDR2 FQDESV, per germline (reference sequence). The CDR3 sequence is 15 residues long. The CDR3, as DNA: TGTGCCAGCAGCCCTAGACAGGGGATGCGGTACGAGCAGTACTTC. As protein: CASSPRQGMRYEQYF.

DNA for the CDR3: TGTGCCAGCAGTCCACGACAGGGTGGTACCGGGGAGCTGTTTTTT. Translating gives CASSPRQGGTGELFF. This chain connects TRBV2 to TRBJ2-2; 7 bases align to TRBD1. Germline values: CDR1 SNHLY, CDR2 FYNNEI. The trim removed 5 bases at V and 5 bases at J, leaving 8 bases unmatched. The CDR3 has 15 residues.

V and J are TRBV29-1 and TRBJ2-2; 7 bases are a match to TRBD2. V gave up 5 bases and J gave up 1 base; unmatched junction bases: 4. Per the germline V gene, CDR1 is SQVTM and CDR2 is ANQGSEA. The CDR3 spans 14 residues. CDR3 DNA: TGCAGCGTTCGAACTAGCGTGAACACCGGGGAGCTGTTTTTT. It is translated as CSVRTSVNTGELFF.

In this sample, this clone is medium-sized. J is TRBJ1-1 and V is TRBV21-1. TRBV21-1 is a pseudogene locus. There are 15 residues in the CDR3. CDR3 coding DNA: TGTGCCAGCAGCAAATACAGCCTCGCGGGCACTGAAGCTTTCTTT. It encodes CASSKYSLAGTEAFF.

CDR3 protein: CASSFGTGNYGYTF. For the CDR3, the DNA is TGTGCCAGCAGCTTCGGGACAGGGAACTATGGCTACACCTTC. The V call is TRBV5-4, the J call TRBJ1-2; 9 nucleotides match TRBD1. The CDR3 is 14 residues long. Germline V gene data show CDR1 as SGHNT and CDR2 as YYREEE (reference sequence). Trimming at V came to 2 bases and at J to 2 bases, leaving 1 base not matched to a gene.

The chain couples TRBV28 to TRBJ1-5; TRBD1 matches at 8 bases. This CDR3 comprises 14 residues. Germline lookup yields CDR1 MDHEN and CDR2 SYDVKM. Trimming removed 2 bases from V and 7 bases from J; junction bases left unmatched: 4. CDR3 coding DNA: TGTGCCAGCAGTTTAGACAGGGGTTGGCAGCCCCAGCATTTT. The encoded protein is CASSLDRGWQPQHF.

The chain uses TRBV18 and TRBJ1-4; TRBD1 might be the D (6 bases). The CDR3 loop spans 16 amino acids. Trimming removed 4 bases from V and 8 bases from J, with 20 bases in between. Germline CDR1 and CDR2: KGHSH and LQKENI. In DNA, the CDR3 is TGTGCCAGCTCACTCATGACAGGTTATTCCGACGAAAAACTGTTTTTT. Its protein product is CASSLMTGYSDEKLFF.

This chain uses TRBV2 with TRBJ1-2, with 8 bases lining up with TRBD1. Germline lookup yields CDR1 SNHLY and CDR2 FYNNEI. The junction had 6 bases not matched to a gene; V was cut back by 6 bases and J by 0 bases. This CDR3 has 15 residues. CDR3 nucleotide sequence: TGTGCCAGCAGGGACAGGGACTTTTCTAACTATGGCTACACCTTC. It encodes CASRDRDFSNYGYTF.

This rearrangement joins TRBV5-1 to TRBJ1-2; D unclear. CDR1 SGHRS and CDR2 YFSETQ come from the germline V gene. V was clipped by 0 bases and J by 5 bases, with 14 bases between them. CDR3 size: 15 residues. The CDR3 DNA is TGCGCCAGCAGCTTGGTAGCGACAAAACTGTATGGCTACACCTTC. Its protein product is CASSLVATKLYGYTF.

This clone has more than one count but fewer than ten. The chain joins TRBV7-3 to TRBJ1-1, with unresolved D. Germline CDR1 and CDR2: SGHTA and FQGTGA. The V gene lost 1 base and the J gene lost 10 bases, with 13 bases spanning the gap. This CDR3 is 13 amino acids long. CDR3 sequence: CASSLIGQPGAFF. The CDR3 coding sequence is TGTGCCAGCAGCTTAATTGGGCAACCTGGAGCTTTCTTT.

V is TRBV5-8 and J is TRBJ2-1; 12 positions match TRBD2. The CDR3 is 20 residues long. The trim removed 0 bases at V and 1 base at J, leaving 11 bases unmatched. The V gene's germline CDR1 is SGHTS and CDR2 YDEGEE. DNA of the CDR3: TGTGCCAGCAGCTTGGCCGGGCTAGCGGGGGGGATACGTTCCTACAATGAGCAGTTCTTC. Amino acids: CASSLAGLAGGIRSYNEQFF.

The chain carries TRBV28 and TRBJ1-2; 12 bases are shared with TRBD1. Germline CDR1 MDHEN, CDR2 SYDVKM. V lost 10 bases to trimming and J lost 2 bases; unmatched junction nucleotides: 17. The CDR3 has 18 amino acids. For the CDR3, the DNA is TGTGCCACCAGATCATTAGGCGGGACAGGGGGCCGGAACTATGGCTACACCTTC. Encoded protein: CATRSLGGTGGRNYGYTF.